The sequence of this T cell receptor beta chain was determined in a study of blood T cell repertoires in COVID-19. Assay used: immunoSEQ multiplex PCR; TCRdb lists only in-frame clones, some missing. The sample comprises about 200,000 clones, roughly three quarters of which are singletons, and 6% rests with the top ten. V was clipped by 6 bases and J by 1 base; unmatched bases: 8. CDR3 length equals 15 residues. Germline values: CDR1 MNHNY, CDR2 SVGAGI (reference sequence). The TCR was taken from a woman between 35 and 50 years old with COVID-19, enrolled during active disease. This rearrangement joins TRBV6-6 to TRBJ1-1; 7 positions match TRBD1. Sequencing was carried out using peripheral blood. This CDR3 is CASSLRGASNTEAFF. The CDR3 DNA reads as TGTGCCAGCAGCCTCAGGGGGGCCTCGAACACTGAAGCTTTCTTT.